The source of this T cell receptor beta chain is a study of OX40 agonist ivuxolimab in advanced cancers. Study context: Hepatocellular carcinoma, melanoma, renal cell or head and neck cancer affected the dose-escalation patients. Prior anti-PD-1, anti-PD-L1 or anti-CTLA-4 therapy did not bar entry, and roughly 40% had some. General study results and limits: Expanded clones tended on average to be more numerous among CD8+ T cells than CD4+. Partial responders at 0.1-3.0 mg/kg had among the lowest clonal expansion.

Method: immunoSEQ multiplex PCR; TCRdb's copy keeps in-frame clones and lacks some. The profile covers approximately 62,000 clones, with approximately 86% appearing a single time and approximately 5.4% taken by the ten largest. As regards this clone: Antigen: not known.

The sample in question was CD4+ or CD8+ T cells sorted from blood, obtained in a trial of the OX40 agonist ivuxolimab. The sequence derives from an adult with an advanced solid tumor such as melanoma, head and neck, liver or kidney cancer.

In DNA form, the CDR3 reads TGCGCCAGCAGCTTGGCCGGACAGGGAGGGTACGAGCAGTACTTC. It is translated as CASSLAGQGGYEQYF. The chain joins TRBV5-1 to TRBJ2-7, with D possibly TRBD1 on 8 matching bases. CDR1 and CDR2 (germline): SGHRS, YFSETQ. CDR3 length equals 15 residues. V was cut by 0 bases and J by 4 bases, with 14 bases left in between.